The 28 T cell receptor beta chains below come from one sample, sequenced in a study of cytomegalovirus exposure and HLA in healthy donors. The PCR contained 60 Vbeta and 13 Jbeta primers. Method: immunoSEQ multiplex PCR; TCRdb's copy keeps in-frame clones and lacks some. The table includes about 140,000 clones, roughly 65% detected once. Source material: PBMCs. Receptor source: a woman in her thirties in good health and CMV-seronegative.

J is TRBJ1-5 and V is TRBV18, with a weak D call TRBD1 (6 bases). V gave up 1 base and J gave up 0 bases, with 10 bases separating them. From germline, CDR1 is KGHSH and CDR2 LQKENI. The CDR3 has 16 residues. The CDR3 DNA reads TGTGCCAGCTCACCACGGGAGGGGGATAGCAATCAGCCCCAGCATTTT. Translating gives CASSPREGDSNQPQHF.

The CDR3 sequence: CASSFITGTGELFF. CDR3 DNA sequence: TGTGCCAGCAGCTTCATAACGGGCACCGGGGAGCTGTTTTTT. The V call is TRBV11-2, the J call TRBJ2-2; no definite D call. The CDR3 length is 14 residues. Trimming pared 3 bases from V and 4 bases from J, leaving 9 bases between. Germline V gene sequence: CDR1 SGHAT, CDR2 FQNNGV.

The chain joins TRBV5-4 to TRBJ2-2, with 9 bases aligning to TRBD1. This CDR3 comprises 15 residues. From germline, CDR1 is SGHNT and CDR2 YYREEE (reference sequence). Trimming at V came to 5 bases and at J to 6 bases, leaving 8 bases not matched to a gene. The CDR3 sequence: CASSSTYRGPGELFF. CDR3 coding DNA: TGTGCCAGCAGTTCAACCTACAGGGGGCCCGGGGAGCTGTTTTTT.

The V call is TRBV6-1, the J call TRBJ1-1, with 11 positions matching TRBD1. The CDR3 is 14 amino acids. V shed 6 bases, J shed 4 bases, and the junction held 4 bases outside the gene matches. Germline loops: CDR1 MNHNS, CDR2 SASEGT. Here the CDR3 reads CASSGQGAGTEAFF. CDR3 nucleotides: TGTGCCAGCAGCGGACAGGGGGCGGGCACTGAAGCTTTCTTT.

The rearrangement links TRBV6-1 to TRBJ1-2, with no clear D. V was trimmed by 1 base and J by 4 bases, leaving 7 bases between them. The CDR3 has 13 amino acids. CDR1 and CDR2 (germline): MNHNS, SASEGT. As DNA, the CDR3 is TGTGCCAGCAGTGAAGGTCGGTCCTATGGCTACACCTTC. It is translated as CASSEGRSYGYTF.

The J gene is TRBJ1-1, the V gene TRBV5-1; the match to TRBD1 covers 7 bases. The V gene end was trimmed by 2 bases and the J gene end by 6 bases; junction bases not matched to a gene: 10. The CDR3 runs 15 residues. Germline V gives CDR1 SGHRS, CDR2 YFSETQ. This CDR3 reads CASSLVEGARAEAFF. CDR3 DNA sequence: TGCGCCAGCAGCTTAGTCGAGGGGGCGCGCGCTGAAGCTTTCTTT. Full variable domain (remainder filled in from reference TRBV5-1 and TRBJ1-1): KAGVTQTPRYLIKTRGQQVTLSCSPISGHRSVSWYQQTPGQGLQFLFEYFSETQRNKGNFPGRFSGRQFSNSRSEMNVSTLELGDSALYLCASSLVEGARAEAFFGQGTRLTVV.

This chain connects TRBV4-1 to TRBJ2-3; 7 bases agree with TRBD2. Germline V gene lookup returns CDR1 MGHRA and CDR2 YSYEKL. V shed 0 bases, J shed 0 bases, and the junction held 6 bases outside the gene matches. The CDR3 contains 17 residues. The CDR3, as DNA: TGCGCCAGCAGCCAAGAGAGAGCTAGCGGTAGCACAGATACGCAGTATTTT. Translating gives CASSQERASGSTDTQYF.

The chain is built from TRBV30 and TRBJ1-1, with TRBD1 identical over 7 bases. Looked up from germline, CDR1 is GTSNPN and CDR2 is SVGIG (reference sequence). This CDR3 has 15 residues. V gave up 1 base and J gave up 6 bases; unmatched junction bases: 11. The CDR3 loop reads CAWSAIDRDLPEAFF. In nucleotides, the CDR3 is TGTGCCTGGAGTGCCATAGACAGGGATCTCCCTGAAGCTTTCTTT.

The rearrangement links TRBV6-1 to TRBJ2-5; D may be TRBD2 (8 bases). Germline V gene sequence: CDR1 MNHNS, CDR2 SASEGT. The CDR3 spans 18 residues. V was cut by 2 bases and J by 3 bases, with 22 bases left in between. The CDR3 DNA follows: TGTGCCAGCAGTGAATTCTCAAGGGGGCTAGCGGGCAAAGAGACCCAGTACTTC. Its translation: CASSEFSRGLAGKETQYF.

The chain is built from TRBV7-2 and TRBJ2-3, with 11 bases identical to TRBD2. The CDR3 contains 18 residues. The V segment lost 1 base and the J segment 7 bases; nucleotides outside the gene matches: 13. Per the germline V gene, CDR1 is SGHTA and CDR2 is FQGNSA. The CDR3 bases are TGTGCCAGCAGCTTAGACCCACCGACTAGCGGGGTTATAAATACGCAGTATTTT. Amino acids: CASSLDPPTSGVINTQYF.

The chain joins TRBV5-1 to TRBJ1-1, with D possibly matching TRBD1 (5 bases). The CDR3 loop spans 16 amino acids. Trimming stripped 1 base from V and 0 bases from J, with 13 bases between. Germline lookup yields CDR1 SGHRS and CDR2 YFSETQ. In DNA, the CDR3 is TGCGCCAGCAGCTTGTTTGGGGGACTATTGAACACTGAAGCTTTCTTT. Translated: CASSLFGGLLNTEAFF.

The chain has TRBV14 and TRBJ1-2, with 9 bases that match TRBD1. V shed 4 bases and J 5 bases; nucleotides not matched to a gene: 2. Germline CDR1 and CDR2: SGHDN and FVKESK. The CDR3 totals 13 residues. The CDR3 bases are TGTGCCAGCAGCCGGACAGGGGTTTATGGCTACACCTTC. It encodes CASSRTGVYGYTF.

V and J are TRBV21-1 and TRBJ2-7; the listed D gene, TRBD1, was not tested against the DNA. TRBV21-1 is marked as a pseudogene. CDR3 length: 14 residues. DNA of the CDR3: TGTGCCAGCAGAGACAGGGGCCCCCTCTACGAGCAGTACGTC. Translated: CASRDRGPLYEQYV.

This chain connects TRBV5-1 to TRBJ1-6; D is undetermined. CDR1 and CDR2 (germline): SGHRS, YFSETQ. There are 16 residues in the CDR3. V dropped 4 bases and J dropped 10 bases, with 21 bases sitting between them. The CDR3 protein is CASSARRGGALSPLHF. The CDR3 coding sequence is TGCGCCAGCAGCGCCCGACGGGGTGGCGCTTTATCACCCCTCCACTTT.

The sample holds a few counts of this clone. The chain recombines TRBV27 with TRBJ1-6; D is perhaps TRBD1 (6 bases). From germline, CDR1 is MNHEY and CDR2 SMNVEV (reference sequence). This CDR3 is built from 17 residues. V dropped 4 bases and J dropped 6 bases, with 19 bases sitting between them. CDR3 amino acids: CASSSLQQGFGNSPLHF. CDR3 sequence (DNA): TGTGCCAGCAGTTCGCTGCAACAGGGATTTGGTAATTCACCCCTCCACTTT.

In its sample, this clone was seen once. The chain carries TRBV27 and TRBJ2-2; 7 positions match TRBD1. With 5 bases clipped from V and 6 bases from J, the junction kept 12 bases outside the gene matches. Germline V gene data show CDR1 as MNHEY and CDR2 as SMNVEV (reference sequence). This CDR3 is 16 amino acids long. The CDR3 bases are TGTGCCAGCAGTACCCGGGACAGCCTGAAGGCCGGGGAGCTGTTTTTT. Translating gives CASSTRDSLKAGELFF.

The gene calls are TRBV7-2 and TRBJ2-7; D is ambiguous. Trimming left V 1 base short and J 4 bases short, with 14 bases between. This CDR3 contains 15 residues. Germline V lookup: CDR1 SGHTA, CDR2 FQGNSA. In nucleotides, the CDR3 is TGTGCCAGCAGCTTAGGGGCAGGCGCTCGGTACGAGCAGTACTTC. Amino acid sequence: CASSLGAGARYEQYF.

The chain links TRBV5-1 to TRBJ1-2; 9 positions agree with TRBD1. The CDR3 has 14 amino acids. Germline CDR1 is SGHRS and CDR2 is YFSETQ. V lost 0 bases and J lost 8; bases outside the gene matches: 5. CDR3 sequence reads: CASSLGGQGDGYTF. The CDR3 region has the DNA TGCGCCAGCAGCTTGGGGGGACAGGGCGACGGCTACACCTTC. The whole variable domain, filled in from reference TRBV5-1 and TRBJ1-2, reads KAGVTQTPRYLIKTRGQQVTLSCSPISGHRSVSWYQQTPGQGLQFLFEYFSETQRNKGNFPGRFSGRQFSNSRSEMNVSTLELGDSALYLCASSLGGQGDGYTFGSGTRLTVV.

The DNA of the CDR3 is TGTGCCAGCTCACCACAAGGAGAAGATACGCAGTATTTT. Translating gives CASSPQGEDTQYF. V and J are TRBV18 and TRBJ2-3; D unclear. In germline, CDR1 is KGHSH, CDR2 LQKENI. With 1 base removed from V and 5 bases from J, the gap between germline ends came to 7 bases. The CDR3 is 13 amino acids.

This clone has just one count. The chain couples TRBV7-2 to TRBJ1-3, with D tentatively TRBD1 (5 bases). The germline CDR1 and CDR2 sequences are SGHTA and FQGNSA. The germline V and J ends were trimmed by 5 bases and 2 bases, with 16 bases remaining between them. This CDR3 is 16 amino acids long. This chain's CDR3 is CASSLKTGLTGNTIYF. CDR3 bases: TGTGCCAGCAGCCTAAAAACAGGCCTTACTGGAAACACCATATATTTT.

The chain combines TRBV6-5 with TRBJ2-7, with 7 bases that match TRBD2. The CDR3 loop spans 14 amino acids. The germline V gene encodes CDR1 MNHEY and CDR2 SVGAGI. With 5 bases clipped from V and 3 bases from J, the junction kept 7 bases outside the gene matches. The CDR3 is CASSEWEGIYEQYF. For the CDR3, the DNA is TGTGCCAGCAGTGAATGGGAGGGGATCTACGAGCAGTACTTC.

This clone was counted between two and nine times. The chain joins TRBV9 to TRBJ2-5; D might be TRBD2 (6 bases). Trimming took 5 bases from V and 4 from J, leaving 15 bases between them. This CDR3 contains 14 residues. CDR1 and CDR2 from the germline V gene are SGDLS and YYNGEE. The CDR3 loop reads CASSGSSGGETQYF. The CDR3 DNA is TGTGCCAGCAGTGGCAGTAGCGGAGGAGAGACCCAGTACTTC.

CDR3 in amino acids: CASSGAGGGLTGELFF. DNA of the CDR3: TGTGCCAGCAGCGGGGCGGGCGGGGGCTTGACCGGGGAGCTGTTTTTT. The chain has TRBV2 and TRBJ2-2, with D possibly matching TRBD2 (7 bases). V lost 6 bases, J lost 5 bases, and 19 bases lay in between. CDR3 length: 16 residues. CDR1 and CDR2 from the germline V gene are SNHLY and FYNNEI.

This clone was seen a few times. The chain has TRBV30 and TRBJ2-5, with a possible D match to TRBD2 (7 bases). Germline values: CDR1 GTSNPN, CDR2 SVGIG (reference sequence). The CDR3 sequence is 12 residues long. The V end lost 8 bases, the J end lost 4 bases, and 14 bases lay between the germline ends. Written as DNA, the CDR3 is TGTGCCATAGGGGGGGATCTAGAGACCCAGTACTTC. As protein: CAIGGDLETQYF.

The genes are TRBV10-3 and TRBJ1-2; TRBD1 matches at 9 bases. V shed 6 bases, J shed 4 bases, and the junction held 3 bases outside the gene matches. This CDR3 contains 13 residues. Germline V gene sequence: CDR1 ENHRY, CDR2 SYGVKD. Here the CDR3 DNA reads TGTGCCATCAGAGGACAGGGGACCTATGGCTACACCTTC. This codes for CAIRGQGTYGYTF.

V and J are TRBV4-1 and TRBJ1-6; D gene unclear. Germline lookup yields CDR1 MGHRA and CDR2 YSYEKL. This CDR3 has 15 residues. Between the trimmed V and J ends, which lost 0 bases and 9 bases, there was a span of 12 bases. Written as DNA, the CDR3 is TGCGCCAGCAGCCAAGATTCCGGTCCCCGTTCACCCCTCCACTTT. Translating it yields CASSQDSGPRSPLHF.

This clone was observed a few times. This chain connects TRBV6-1 to TRBJ2-3; weak D call: TRBD1 (6 bases). Trimming removed 0 bases at V and 5 bases at J, with 15 bases between. The CDR3 contains 16 residues. Per germline, CDR1 MNHNS and CDR2 SASEGT. CDR3 residues: CASSEALFGGVDTQYF. The CDR3, as DNA: TGTGCCAGCAGTGAAGCGTTGTTTGGGGGCGTAGATACGCAGTATTTT.

A word on this clone: The sample has other DNA sequences that encode this CDR3 too. The gene calls are TRBV18 and TRBJ2-7; TRBD1 aligns across 8 bases. V was pared by 3 bases and J by 2 bases, with 3 bases of the junction left unmatched. Germline V CDR1 and CDR2: KGHSH, LQKENI. The CDR3 is 14 residues long. The DNA of the CDR3 is TGTGCCAGCTCACCGCGACAGGGGACCTACGAGCAGTACGTC. This translates into CASSPRQGTYEQYV.